This T cell receptor (beta chain) derives from a study of blood T cells in healthy people across ages. V was pared by 1 base and J by 8 bases, with 14 bases between. This CDR3 region has 15 residues. CDR1 and CDR2 (germline): SGHTA, FQGNSA. Peripheral blood, ten milliliters per donor, was collected. PBMCs were isolated at a quantity of at least 7 million per sample. With a J-beta primer mix and a sample-barcoded 5' primer, a second PCR ran about 6 to 11 cycles. At least 2.5 million CDR3-containing paired-end reads were obtained per sample. TCRdb passed the 5' RACE reads through MiXCR, listing each CDR3 protein once. Among around 1,000,000 distinct CDR3 sequences listed, under 30% were seen once. A few counts support this clonotype. These sequences were also reported in another study, on T cells of mothers and their children. That study reports: Every mother supplied over 8 million TCR beta CDR3 reads and every child 2.5 million to 3.5 million.

The clonotype was recovered from a girl aged 2 to 10 in good health. The genes are TRBV7-2 and TRBJ1-4, with D unclear. The sample consisted of blood. The CDR3 bases are TGTGCCAGCAGCTTAGTGGGGTCACTAGAAGAAAAACTGTTTTTT. Protein product: CASSLVGSLEEKLFF.